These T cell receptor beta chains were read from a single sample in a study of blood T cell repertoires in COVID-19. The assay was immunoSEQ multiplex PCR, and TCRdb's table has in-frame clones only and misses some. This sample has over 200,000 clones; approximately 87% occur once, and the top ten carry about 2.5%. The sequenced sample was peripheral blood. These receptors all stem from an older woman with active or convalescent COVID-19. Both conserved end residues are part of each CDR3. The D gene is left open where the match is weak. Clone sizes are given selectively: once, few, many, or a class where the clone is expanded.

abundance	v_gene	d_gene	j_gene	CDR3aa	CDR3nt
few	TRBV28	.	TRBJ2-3	CASSLGEPSTDTQYF	TGTGCCAGCAGTTTGGGCGAGCCAAGCACAGATACGCAGTATTTT
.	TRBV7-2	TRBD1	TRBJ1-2	CASSLGTGGHYGYTF	TGTGCCAGCAGCTTGGGGACAGGGGGGCACTATGGCTACACCTTC
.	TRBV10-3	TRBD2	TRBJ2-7	CAIRAPGGTTYEQYF	TGTGCCATCAGGGCTCCGGGGGGTACCACCTACGAGCAGTACTTC
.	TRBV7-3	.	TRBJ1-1	CASSPDRGSEAFF	TGTGCCAGCAGCCCCGACCGGGGTTCTGAAGCTTTCTTT
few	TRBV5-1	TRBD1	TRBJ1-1	CASSSQPPGQNMNTEAFF	TGCGCCAGCAGCTCACAGCCCCCGGGACAGAATATGAACACTGAAGCTTTCTTT
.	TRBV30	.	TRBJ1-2	CAWSNGGGYTF	TGTGCCTGGAGTAATGGGGGGGGCTACACCTTC
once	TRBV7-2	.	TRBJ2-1	CASSLGLEYDEQFF	TGTGCCAGCAGCTTAGGTCTAGAGTACGATGAGCAGTTCTTC
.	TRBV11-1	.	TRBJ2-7	CASSLSGTLPSYEQYF	TGTGCCAGCAGCCTATCGGGGACTTTACCCTCCTACGAGCAGTACTTC
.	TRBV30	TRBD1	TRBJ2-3	CAWTLGGQVEF	TGTGCCTGGACCCTAGGGGGACAGGTGGAGTTT
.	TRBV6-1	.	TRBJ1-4	CASSKGGSGTNEKLFF	TGTGCCAGCAGTAAAGGCGGTTCAGGGACTAATGAAAAACTGTTTTTT
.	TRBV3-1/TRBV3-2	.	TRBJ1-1	CASSQKGGTEAFF	TGTGCCAGCAGCCAAAAGGGAGGGACTGAAGCTTTCTTT
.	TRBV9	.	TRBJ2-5	CASSAPEGSEETQYF	TGTGCCAGCAGCGCACCGGAGGGGTCAGAAGAGACCCAGTACTTC
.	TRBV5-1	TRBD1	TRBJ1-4	CASSWTGGEEKLFF	TGCGCCAGCAGCTGGACAGGGGGAGAGGAAAAACTGTTTTTT
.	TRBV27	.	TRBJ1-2	CASSLAGGNGYTF	TGTGCCAGCAGTTTGGCCGGGGGTAATGGCTACACCTTC
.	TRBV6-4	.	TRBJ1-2	CASRLGSGAIYGYTF	TGTGCCAGCAGGTTGGGCTCAGGGGCTATCTATGGCTACACCTTC
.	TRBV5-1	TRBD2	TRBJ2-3	CASSQQGLAGGTSTDTQYF	TGCGCCAGCAGCCAACAAGGACTAGCGGGGGGCACTAGCACAGATACGCAGTATTTT
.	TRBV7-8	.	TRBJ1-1	CASSWESGAGLMNTEAFF	TGTGCCAGCAGCTGGGAGTCCGGGGCGGGACTCATGAACACTGAAGCTTTCTTT
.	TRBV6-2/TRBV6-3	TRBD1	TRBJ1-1	CASSRDSPMNTEAFF	TGTGCCAGCAGCCGGGACAGCCCCATGAACACTGAAGCTTTCTTT
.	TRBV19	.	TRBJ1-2	CASMQVVRPYGYTF	TGTGCCAGTATGCAGGTGGTCAGGCCCTATGGCTACACCTTC
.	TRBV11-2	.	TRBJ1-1	CASSLDSVMNTEAFF	TGTGCCAGCAGCTTGGACAGCGTAATGAACACTGAAGCTTTCTTT